This entry is about one TCR beta chain. Using its own MiXCR run on the RT-PCR reads, TCRdb lists one record per CDR3 protein. The table includes some 500,000 distinct CDR3 sequences, about 15% detected once. This specimen comes from a study of response to subunit inactivated influenza vaccine. V dropped 3 bases and J dropped 10 bases, with 10 bases sitting between them. This CDR3 has 13 residues. This sample comprised CD4+ T cells sorted from PBMCs, obtained around 25 months after vaccination. The clonotype comes from a man aged 50 to 69 who received an inactivated influenza vaccine. V is TRBV12-3 or TRBV12-4 and J is TRBJ1-6, with TRBD1 as a possible D gene (6 bases). CDR3 loop: CASSFHQGSPLHF. CDR3 in DNA: TGTGCCAGCAGTTTCCATCAGGGGTCACCCCTCCACTTT.